The clone carrying this T cell receptor beta chain has only a few counts. Sequencing was performed with immunoSEQ multiplex PCR; in TCRdb, only in-frame clones are kept and a portion is missing. The sample records roughly 160,000 clones, 74% being singletons. The sample is drawn from a study of blood T cell repertoires in COVID-19. Per germline, CDR1 LGHNA and CDR2 YSLEER. V was cut by 0 bases and J by 3 bases, with 6 bases left in between. The CDR3 spans 15 residues. Material: peripheral blood. The chain has TRBV4-3 and TRBJ2-6; D call uncertain. The TCR originated in a woman older than 75 with acute or convalescent COVID-19. This CDR3 reads CASSQEGGGANVLTF. Written as DNA, the CDR3 is TGCGCCAGCAGCCAAGAAGGCGGTGGGGCCAACGTCCTGACTTTC.